The 20 T cell receptor beta chains reported below all come from one sample, sequenced in a study of low-dose radiotherapy and immunotherapy resistance in tumors. TRAV and TRBV primers primed cDNA for both TCRalpha and TCRbeta. Amplification of TCRs used a constant-region primer and V-primer adapter for about 19 PCR cycles. TCRdb re-called the reads with MiXCR, one entry per CDR3 protein. The sample has around 84,000 distinct CDR3 sequences; 15% to 20% are singletons. Stated time point: after trial treatment. Treatment given: LDRT plus nivolumab, ipilimumab, low-dose cyclophosphamide and aspirin (RACIN trial). Sequenced material: PBMCs, taken after low-dose radiotherapy plus immunotherapy. The source of these receptors is a male donor with prostate cancer.

The sample holds many counts of this clonotype. The gene calls are TRBV7-9 and TRBJ2-7, with D possibly being TRBD2 (6 bases). Germline-derived CDR1 and CDR2 are SEHNR and FQNEAQ (reference sequence). V lost 7 bases, J lost 1 base, and 11 bases lay in between. This CDR3 is built from 13 residues. As DNA, the CDR3 is TGTGCCAGCACCCCGGGACTTTCCTACGAGCAGTACTTC. Translation gives CASTPGLSYEQYF. Full variable domain (outside the CDR3, taken from reference TRBV7-9 and TRBJ2-7): DTGVSQNPRHKITKRGQNVTFRCDPISEHNRLYWYRQTLGQGPEFLTYFQNEAQLEKSRLLSDRFSAERPKGSFSTLEIQRTEQGDSAMYLCASTPGLSYEQYFGPGTRLTVT.

This clonotype was picked up many times. This sequence joins TRBV18 and TRBJ2-5; D unresolved. V shed 0 bases and J shed 2 bases, with 7 bases lying between them. The germline CDR1 and CDR2 sequences are KGHSH and LQKENI. This CDR3 contains 14 residues. Here the CDR3 reads CASSPPMGQETQYF. In DNA, the CDR3 is TGTGCCAGCTCACCACCGATGGGACAAGAGACCCAGTACTTC.

The table lists this clonotype with many counts. The chain couples TRBV5-6 to TRBJ2-7; possible D gene TRBD1, 5 bases. This CDR3 has 13 amino acids. The V gene lost 4 bases and the J gene lost 3 bases, with 11 bases spanning the gap. CDR1 SGHDT and CDR2 YYEEEE come from the germline V gene. CDR3: CASSLTQGYEQYF. The CDR3, as DNA: TGTGCCAGCAGCCTCACGCAGGGCTACGAGCAGTACTTC. The whole variable domain, remainder taken from reference TRBV5-6 and TRBJ2-7, is DAGVTQSPTHLIKTRGQQVTLRCSPKSGHDTVSWYQQALGQGPQFIFQYYEEEERQRGNFPDRFSGHQFPNYSSELNVNALLLGDSALYLCASSLTQGYEQYFGPGTRLTVT.

In this sample, this clonotype turned up once. V gene TRBV4-1 combines with J gene TRBJ1-5, with unresolved D. This CDR3 is built from 14 residues. Trimming took off 3 bases at V and 2 bases at J, with 8 bases between the two ends. Germline CDR1 and CDR2: MGHRA and YSYEKL. CDR3 sequence reads: CASSQVDGNQPQHF. The CDR3 nucleotides are TGCGCCAGCAGCCAGGTTGACGGCAATCAGCCCCAGCATTTT.

In this sample, this clonotype turned up a few times. The V gene is TRBV6-2 or TRBV6-3, the J gene TRBJ1-2; tentative D call: TRBD1 (5 bases). Trimming took 6 bases from V and 4 from J, leaving 12 bases between them. Germline V gene lookup returns CDR1 MNHEY and CDR2 SVGEGT. The CDR3 has 13 amino acids. Here the CDR3 DNA reads TGTGCCAGCAGGGCCGGAGGGGTCTATGGCTACACCTTC. Encoded protein: CASRAGGVYGYTF.

This clonotype was seen many times. The rearrangement joins TRBV12-3 or TRBV12-4 to TRBJ2-1, with TRBD2 matching 11 bases. The V gene end was trimmed by 3 bases and the J gene end by 4 bases; junction bases not matched to a gene: 8. The CDR3 consists of 17 residues. This CDR3 reads CASSFSVLAGAYNEQFF. DNA of the CDR3: TGTGCCAGCAGTTTTTCGGTACTAGCGGGAGCTTACAATGAGCAGTTCTTC.

This clonotype came up a few times. This chain joins TRBV29-1 and TRBJ2-7; a weak D match, TRBD1 (7 bases). Trimming cost V 7 bases and J 5 bases, with 15 bases left between them. CDR3 length: 12 amino acids. Germline CDR1 reads SQVTM; CDR2 reads ANQGSEA. The DNA of the CDR3 is TGCAGCGCTCAGGGGGGTACCGACGAGCAGTACTTC. Translating gives CSAQGGTDEQYF.

This chain links TRBV12-3 or TRBV12-4 with TRBJ1-1; weak D call: TRBD1 (5 bases). The CDR3 has 14 residues. Trimming took off 1 base at V and 4 bases at J, with 10 bases between the two ends. This CDR3 is CASSLGGPRTEAFF. The CDR3 coding sequence is TGTGCCAGCAGTTTAGGGGGCCCGCGCACTGAAGCTTTCTTT.

With regard to this clonotype: Only one base separates this from a far larger clonotype, so it likely reflects a read error. V usage is TRBV29-1 and J usage is TRBJ2-1; 13 nucleotides match TRBD2. There are 18 residues in the CDR3. Germline values: CDR1 SQVTM, CDR2 ANQGSEA. V gave up 6 bases and J gave up 10 bases; unmatched junction bases: 21. Here the CDR3 reads CSVAAMPGLAGSSYEQFF. The DNA of the CDR3 is TGCAGCGTCGCTGCCATGCCGGGACTAGCGGGAAGCTCCTACGAGCAGTTCTTC.

This clonotype was seen many times. V gene TRBV29-1 combines with J gene TRBJ2-5, with 7 nucleotides matching TRBD2. Germline assignment: CDR1 SQVTM and CDR2 ANQGSEA. Losses at the gene ends were 5 bases for V and 9 bases for J; bases not matched to a gene: 12. The CDR3 sequence is 13 residues long. CDR3 sequence (DNA): TGCAGCGTTCCCGTATATCCGGGGGGAGCCCAGTACTTC. It is translated as CSVPVYPGGAQYF.

This clonotype was observed many times. The gene calls are TRBV12-3 or TRBV12-4 and TRBJ2-5, with 8 bases lining up with TRBD2. The CDR3 runs to 13 residues. J gave up 0 bases and V 6 bases, and 0 bases lay outside the gene matches. The CDR3 DNA follows: TGTGCCAGCAGACTAGCGGACCAAGAGACCCAGTACTTC. Amino acid sequence: CASRLADQETQYF.

This clonotype was found many times. The V gene is TRBV18, the J gene TRBJ1-1; no clear D gene. The CDR3 extends over 13 amino acids. Germline CDR1 and CDR2: KGHSH and LQKENI. The V and J ends lost 8 bases and 4 bases respectively, with 14 bases between them. The CDR3 region has the DNA TGTGCCAGCACGGGTGACGTGAGCACTGAAGCTTTCTTT. Amino acid sequence: CASTGDVSTEAFF.

Ten or more counts support this clonotype. V usage is TRBV20-1 and J usage is TRBJ2-1, with 10 bases that match TRBD2. Germline V lookup: CDR1 DFQATT, CDR2 SNEGSKA (reference sequence). CDR3 length: 15 residues. The junction had 4 bases not matched to a gene; V was cut back by 0 bases and J by 5 bases. CDR3 coding DNA: TGCAGTGCTAGAGATGGCCTAGCGGGAGACAATGAGCAGTTCTTC. It yields the protein CSARDGLAGDNEQFF.

This clonotype was seen many times. At one end, the junction sequence differs from germline, possibly due to a read error. This chain uses TRBV20-1 with TRBJ2-7; possible D gene TRBD2, 6 bases. This CDR3 is 11 amino acids long. Germline V lookup: CDR1 DFQATT, CDR2 SNEGSKA (reference sequence). The CDR3 coding sequence is TGCAGTACCCCCTCGGAGGGAGGCATAGACTTC. Amino acids: CSTPSEGGIDF.

This clonotype came up many times. The gene calls are TRBV11-2 and TRBJ2-1, with TRBD2 identical over 7 bases. The CDR3 is 16 residues long. The V and J ends lost 4 bases and 4 bases, in that order; junction bases with no gene match: 10. The germline V gene has CDR1 SGHAT and CDR2 FQNNGV. The CDR3 DNA reads as TGTGCCAGCAGCTCCACTCAGGGAGCGGGGTACAATGAGCAGTTCTTC. Its translation: CASSSTQGAGYNEQFF.

This clonotype was detected ten times or more. The J gene is TRBJ2-5, the V gene TRBV27; 12 nucleotides align to TRBD2. Unmatched junction bases numbered 9, after V lost 8 bases and J lost 5 bases. The V gene's germline CDR1 is MNHEY and CDR2 SMNVEV (reference sequence). This CDR3 region has 15 residues. CDR3: CASRPRLAGEETQYF. The CDR3 DNA reads as TGTGCCAGCCGTCCCCGACTAGCGGGAGAGGAGACCCAGTACTTC.

Many counts were recorded for this clonotype. This rearrangement joins TRBV5-6 to TRBJ2-1, with D hard to call. V was shortened by 0 bases and J by 2 bases, with 12 bases between the two germline ends. The germline V gene has CDR1 SGHDT and CDR2 YYEEEE. The CDR3 covers 16 residues. The CDR3 spells CASSLELSAAYNEQFF. DNA of the CDR3: TGTGCCAGCAGCTTGGAACTCTCGGCGGCCTACAATGAGCAGTTCTTC.

This clonotype was recorded at least ten times. CDR3 bases: TGTGCCAGCAGCCAAGATTGGGGTGGGAACACTGAAGCTTTCTTT. It translates to CASSQDWGGNTEAFF. V and J are TRBV4-2 and TRBJ1-1; the D is unclear. In germline, CDR1 is LGHNA, CDR2 YNFKEQ. With 0 bases removed from V and 1 base from J, the gap between germline ends came to 9 bases. The CDR3 sequence is 15 residues long.

This clonotype came up many times. The chain combines TRBV21-1 with TRBJ2-7; the table's TRBD1 call for D was not verified on the DNA. TRBV21-1 is flagged as a pseudogene. The CDR3 loop spans 19 amino acids. Here the CDR3 reads CASSKVFLAERGDPNEQYF. The CDR3 DNA follows: TGTGCCAGCAGCAAAGTGTTCCTAGCGGAAAGGGGCGACCCCAACGAGCAGTACTTC.

This clonotype was detected only a few times. This likely came from a read error, as a far larger clone is one base away. The chain recombines TRBV6-5 with TRBJ2-1, with D uncertain. CDR1 MNHEY and CDR2 SVGAGI come from the germline V gene. Trimming took 0 bases from V and 10 from J, leaving 7 bases between them. The CDR3 totals 12 residues. In DNA form, the CDR3 reads TGTGCCAGCAGTTACTCTGGCTACGAGCAGTTCTTC. Translating gives CASSYSGYEQFF.